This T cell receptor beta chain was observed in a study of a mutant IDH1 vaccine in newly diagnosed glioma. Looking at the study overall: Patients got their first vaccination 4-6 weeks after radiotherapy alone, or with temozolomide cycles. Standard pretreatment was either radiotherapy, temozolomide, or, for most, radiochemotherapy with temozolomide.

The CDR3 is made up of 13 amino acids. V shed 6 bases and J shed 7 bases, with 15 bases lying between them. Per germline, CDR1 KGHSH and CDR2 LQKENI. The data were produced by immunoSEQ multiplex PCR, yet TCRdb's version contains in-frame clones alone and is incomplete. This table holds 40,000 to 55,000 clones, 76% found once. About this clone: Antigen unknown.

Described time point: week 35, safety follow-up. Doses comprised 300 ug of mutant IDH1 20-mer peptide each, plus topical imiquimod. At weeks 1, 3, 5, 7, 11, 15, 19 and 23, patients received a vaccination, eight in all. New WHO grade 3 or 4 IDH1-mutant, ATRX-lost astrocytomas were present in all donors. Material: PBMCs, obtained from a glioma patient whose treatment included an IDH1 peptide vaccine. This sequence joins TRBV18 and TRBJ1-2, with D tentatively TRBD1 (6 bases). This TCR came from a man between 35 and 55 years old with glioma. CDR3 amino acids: CASSPDRSIGYTF. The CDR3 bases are TGTGCCAGCTCCCCGGACAGAAGTATTGGCTACACCTTC.